This is a list of T cell receptor beta chains from one sample in a study of OX40 agonist ivuxolimab in advanced cancers. This table comes from immunoSEQ multiplex PCR, and its TCRdb copy is limited to in-frame clones, with some not included. The sample records tens of thousands of clones, approximately 80% being singletons. This material consisted of CD4+ or CD8+ T cells sorted from blood, taken in a trial of the OX40 agonist ivuxolimab. These receptors originate from an adult with an advanced solid tumor such as melanoma, head and neck, liver or kidney cancer. The conserved cysteine and the conserved F or W are not part of the CDR3 here. The D gene is left open where the match is weak. Only some rows state a clone size, as once, few, many or a class for expanded clones.

clone size: .
V gene: TRBV5-1
D gene: TRBD1
J gene: TRBJ2-7
CDR3 protein: ASSPDRITYEQY

clone size: .
V gene: TRBV5-4
D gene: TRBD1
J gene: TRBJ2-4
CDR3 protein: ASSPGTGFSKNIQY

clone size: .
V gene: TRBV5-5
D gene: .
J gene: TRBJ2-3
CDR3 protein: ASSLVGTTDTQY

clone size: .
V gene: TRBV7-3
D gene: TRBD1
J gene: TRBJ1-1
CDR3 protein: ASSPRQGGSTTEAF

clone size: .
V gene: TRBV5-1
D gene: .
J gene: TRBJ1-5
CDR3 protein: ASSTGINQPQH

clone size: few
V gene: TRBV12-5
D gene: .
J gene: TRBJ2-2
CDR3 protein: ASGLAGNTGELF

clone size: .
V gene: TRBV5-6
D gene: TRBD1
J gene: TRBJ2-1
CDR3 protein: ASSLGYGTGFWDEQF

clone size: few
V gene: TRBV30
D gene: .
J gene: TRBJ2-1
CDR3 protein: AWNGAGNEQF

clone size: .
V gene: TRBV4-2
D gene: .
J gene: TRBJ2-1
CDR3 protein: ASSQVQAVMEDQQF

clone size: few
V gene: TRBV5-1
D gene: .
J gene: TRBJ2-1
CDR3 protein: ASSLGSGKEQF

clone size: .
V gene: TRBV11-2
D gene: TRBD1
J gene: TRBJ1-2
CDR3 protein: ASSLDPSGGRDYGYT

clone size: once
V gene: TRBV15
D gene: TRBD2
J gene: TRBJ2-5
CDR3 protein: ATSSSGGALETQY

clone size: .
V gene: TRBV2
D gene: .
J gene: TRBJ2-3
CDR3 protein: ASSDFGTDTQY

clone size: .
V gene: TRBV9
D gene: .
J gene: TRBJ2-7
CDR3 protein: ASSAPVSDEQY

clone size: .
V gene: TRBV5-6
D gene: .
J gene: TRBJ2-3
CDR3 protein: ASSLGAGASTDTQY

clone size: .
V gene: TRBV10-3
D gene: .
J gene: TRBJ2-3
CDR3 protein: AISEEAASTDTQY

clone size: .
V gene: TRBV29-1
D gene: TRBD2
J gene: TRBJ2-5
CDR3 protein: SVVSGGLFQETQY

clone size: .
V gene: TRBV27
D gene: TRBD2
J gene: TRBJ2-7
CDR3 protein: ASRPIAGGRYEQY

clone size: .
V gene: TRBV19
D gene: .
J gene: TRBJ2-5
CDR3 protein: ASSIRAEQETQY

clone size: .
V gene: TRBV19
D gene: TRBD1
J gene: TRBJ2-7
CDR3 protein: ASSIEGTVAYEQY

clone size: few
V gene: TRBV7-2
D gene: .
J gene: TRBJ1-2
CDR3 protein: ASNSFTWGPGGYT

clone size: once
V gene: TRBV28
D gene: TRBD1
J gene: TRBJ2-1
CDR3 protein: ASSFWQGAYNEQF

clone size: .
V gene: TRBV2
D gene: .
J gene: TRBJ2-7
CDR3 protein: ASSDGQNSYEQY

clone size: .
V gene: TRBV2
D gene: .
J gene: TRBJ1-2
CDR3 protein: ASSLGPGGARDDGYT

clone size: .
V gene: TRBV7-9
D gene: .
J gene: TRBJ2-3
CDR3 protein: ASSLGRGRTTDTQY

clone size: .
V gene: TRBV5-4
D gene: .
J gene: TRBJ1-3
CDR3 protein: ASSLGLQSSGNTIY

clone size: .
V gene: TRBV19
D gene: TRBD1
J gene: TRBJ2-6
CDR3 protein: ASSIDPPGQYFSGANVLT

clone size: .
V gene: TRBV7-9
D gene: .
J gene: TRBJ2-7
CDR3 protein: ASRGRELEQY